The present TCR beta chain was sequenced within a study of PD-1 blockade in classical Hodgkin lymphoma. All trial patients relapsed after autologous stem cell transplantation. Produced via immunoSEQ multiplex PCR; TCRdb's table is partial and in-frame only. This sample has about 110,000 clones, with 89% found just once. V lost 4 bases, J lost 3 bases, and 1 base stayed unmatched. The CDR3 is 14 residues long. Germline CDR1 reads MNHEY; CDR2 reads SVGAGI. This clonotype was obtained from a human donor with classical Hodgkin lymphoma. The J gene is TRBJ2-7, the V gene TRBV6-5; TRBD2 matches 12 bases. The starting material was peripheral blood mononuclear cells (PBMCs), obtained before the second cycle of nivolumab. The CDR3 reads CASSWGLAGYEQYF. The CDR3 nucleotides are TGTGCCAGCAGTTGGGGACTAGCGGGCTACGAGCAGTACTTC.